Included here is one TCR beta chain sequence, with context. The specificity of this receptor is unknown. Per-base quality was not reported, and no clone a single base away is much larger than it. The source of the sample is a study of control samples from healthy donors and cancer patients (TCRdb year 2020). Library preparation used the immunoSEQ multiplex PCR assay. TCRdb retrieved this table from immuneACCESS and kept in-frame rearrangements only. Not all clones are present; in checked studies, unresolved V genes account for under half, and no reason is known for the remainder. For this sample there are 130,000 or so clones; roughly 90% appear just once. 6% to 9.5% of the sample is taken by the ten largest. CDR1 ENHRY and CDR2 SYGVKD were looked up in the germline V gene. The junction shows trimming of 10 bases on V and 2 bases on J, plus 15 bases between the germline ends. The CDR3 starts with the cysteine, ends with the phenylalanine, and has 13 residues. CDR3 DNA is the only sequence kept; it has 39 bases, read in frame from the first base.

The V and J genes are TRBV10-3 and TRBJ2-7; the D gene cannot be resolved beyond TRBD1 or TRBD2, each matching 5 bases. The sequencing input was PBMCs. This sequence was found in a man aged 50 or older with head and neck cancer. The bases are TGTGCCACCACTGGGGACCCGCCCTACGAGCAGTACTTC. This is translated as CATTGDPPYEQYF.